Listed below are T cell receptor beta chains from one sample, sequenced in a study of T cells expressing NK-cell markers. TCRdb processed the 5' RACE reads again and assigns one entry to each CDR3 protein, with no DNA. The sample table includes roughly 390,000 distinct CDR3 sequences. The sequenced material came from blood T cells: a sorted CD56 or NKG2C T cell subset, CD4+ or CD8+ T cells, or bulk PBMC T cells (not recorded which). Receptors were obtained from a man aged 18 to 69 in good health. CDR3s include the opening cysteine and the closing phenylalanine or tryptophan.

CDR3aa: CASSQPNTDTQYF
v_gene: TRBV4-1
len: 13
j_gene: TRBJ2-3

CDR3aa: CASSLWGGDQVTDTQYF
v_gene: TRBV12-3/TRBV12-4
len: 17
j_gene: TRBJ2-3

CDR3aa: CASSSGGASDEQFF
v_gene: TRBV5-1
len: 14
j_gene: TRBJ2-1

CDR3aa: CASSAGTGKNIQYF
v_gene: TRBV6-1
len: 14
j_gene: TRBJ2-4

CDR3aa: CASSYRTGSYNEQFF
v_gene: TRBV7-2
len: 15
j_gene: TRBJ2-1

CDR3aa: CASSLGLAGGSEGYTF
v_gene: TRBV5-1
len: 16
j_gene: TRBJ1-2

CDR3aa: CASSEGEGPYEQYF
v_gene: TRBV25-1
len: 14
j_gene: TRBJ2-7

CDR3aa: CASSERWGRQGTEAFF
v_gene: TRBV6-1
len: 16
j_gene: TRBJ1-1

CDR3aa: CASNPRDYTNYGYTF
v_gene: TRBV5-5
len: 15
j_gene: TRBJ1-2

CDR3aa: CASSRLLGETQYF
v_gene: TRBV4-1
len: 13
j_gene: TRBJ2-5

CDR3aa: CSVVLQGRSGAFF
v_gene: TRBV29-1
len: 13
j_gene: TRBJ1-1

CDR3aa: CASSLWTGLGNQPQHF
v_gene: TRBV6-1
len: 16
j_gene: TRBJ1-5

CDR3aa: CASTPWGRANEKLFF
v_gene: TRBV19
len: 15
j_gene: TRBJ1-4

CDR3aa: CSASLRGKSGANVLTF
v_gene: TRBV20-1
len: 16
j_gene: TRBJ2-6

CDR3aa: CSVSALGGQGDTDTQYF
v_gene: TRBV20-1
len: 17
j_gene: TRBJ2-3

CDR3aa: CASSQGRDRRTEAFF
v_gene: TRBV3-1
len: 15
j_gene: TRBJ1-1

CDR3aa: CASSGSKNIQYF
v_gene: TRBV6-1
len: 12
j_gene: TRBJ2-4

CDR3aa: CASSWGGANYGYTF
v_gene: TRBV5-4
len: 14
j_gene: TRBJ1-2

CDR3aa: CASSPQVGRENSPLHF
v_gene: TRBV21-1
len: 16
j_gene: TRBJ1-6

CDR3aa: CASSHNRGQVYGYTF
v_gene: TRBV5-4
len: 15
j_gene: TRBJ1-2

CDR3aa: CSMRKGVSEQYF
v_gene: TRBV29-1
len: 12
j_gene: TRBJ2-7

CDR3aa: CASSLSFTGPYEQYF
v_gene: TRBV27
len: 15
j_gene: TRBJ2-7

CDR3aa: CASSLALAEQFF
v_gene: TRBV7-8
len: 12
j_gene: TRBJ2-1

CDR3aa: CASSFGAGLDRGRYEQYF
v_gene: TRBV5-1
len: 18
j_gene: TRBJ2-7

CDR3aa: CSAWDRWSYGYTF
v_gene: TRBV20-1
len: 13
j_gene: TRBJ1-2

CDR3aa: CATTAGGAYNEQFF
v_gene: TRBV18
len: 14
j_gene: TRBJ2-1

CDR3aa: CASSLLGGDGTQYF
v_gene: TRBV7-6
len: 14
j_gene: TRBJ2-5

CDR3aa: CASVTLYRDRVIDEQYF
v_gene: TRBV23-1
len: 17
j_gene: TRBJ2-7

CDR3aa: CASSDSAGGPGYNGQFF
v_gene: TRBV6-4
len: 17
j_gene: TRBJ2-1